This record looks at one T cell receptor (beta chain) sequence and its context. The antigen is undetermined. This CDR3 has 16 amino acids. Germline V gene sequence: CDR1 MNHNS, CDR2 SASEGT. With 3 bases clipped from V and 7 bases from J, the junction kept 8 bases outside the gene matches. Assay: immunoSEQ multiplex PCR; the TCRdb copy retains only in-frame clones and omits some. The sample lists about 240,000 clones, approximately 84% occurring once. This sample is part of a study of cytomegalovirus exposure and HLA in healthy donors. General study findings and limits: A few of the chains that were CMV-associated were confirmed in vitro to be specific for CMV antigens.

Sequencing was carried out using PBMCs. The rearrangement joins TRBV6-1 to TRBJ2-2, with TRBD2 identical over 10 bases. This clonotype was obtained from a woman in her 30s in good health and CMV-seropositive. This CDR3 is CASSDPPSGSVGELFF. DNA of the CDR3: TGTGCCAGCAGTGATCCACCTAGCGGGAGTGTCGGGGAGCTGTTTTTT.